Following are 10 T cell receptor beta chains from one sample sequenced in a study of T-cell memory formation after mild COVID-19. TCRdb re-derived calls from the 5' RACE reads in MiXCR, one entry per CDR3 protein. The data hold around 130,000 distinct CDR3 sequences, with approximately 15% observed a single time. Sequencing input: PBMCs or a T cell subset sorted from them (not recorded which). All receptors come from a man younger than 30 who had mild COVID-19 (a few samples of this study predate the infection). Cell type and time point are not known.

This clonotype was seen a handful of times. The gene calls are TRBV6-5 and TRBJ2-1, with D perhaps TRBD2 (6 bases). Germline values: CDR1 MNHEY, CDR2 SVGAGI. The CDR3 is 16 amino acids. V lost 6 bases, J lost 7 bases, and 22 bases lay in between. The DNA for the CDR3 is TGTGCCAGCAGCCGAAACTCTCCGGGACTTTGGAATGAGCAGTTCTTC. Translated, it gives CASSRNSPGLWNEQFF.

This clonotype was seen a handful of times. The chain carries TRBV4-1 and TRBJ2-7; D is tentatively TRBD1 or TRBD2 (6 bases each). Germline V gene sequence: CDR1 MGHRA, CDR2 YSYEKL. The CDR3 is made up of 17 amino acids. V lost 0 bases, J lost 2 bases, and 17 bases lay in between. CDR3 nucleotides: TGCGCCAGCAGCCAAGATATTGAGGGGGGTTTCACCTACGAGCAGTACTTC. Translation: CASSQDIEGGFTYEQYF.

This clonotype has a handful of counts. As DNA, the CDR3 is TGTGCCAGCAGCCTAGGGGCGGGAGATTCACCCCTCCACTTT. Its translation is CASSLGAGDSPLHF. V and J are TRBV6-2 or TRBV6-3 and TRBJ1-6; a possible D gene is TRBD1 (5 bases). The V and J ends lost 6 bases and 8 bases respectively, with 14 bases between them. The CDR3 contains 14 residues. Germline V lookup: CDR1 MNHEY, CDR2 SVGEGT.

The V gene is TRBV20-1, the J gene TRBJ1-4; D unresolved. The ends were cut back, 2 bases at V and 8 bases at J, with 18 bases in the middle. The CDR3 spans 15 residues. Germline CDR1 DFQATT, CDR2 SNEGSKA (reference sequence). CDR3 DNA sequence: TGCAGTGCTAGAAATGACTTGAGGGTGAGGGAAAAACTGTTTTTT. Translation gives CSARNDLRVREKLFF.

This chain uses TRBV7-2 with TRBJ1-1; D unclear. CDR1 SGHTA and CDR2 FQGNSA come from the germline V gene. The ends were cut back, 2 bases at V and 0 bases at J, with 4 bases in the middle. The CDR3 runs to 13 residues. DNA of the CDR3: TGTGCCAGCAGCTTATACATGAACACTGAAGCTTTCTTT. It yields the protein CASSLYMNTEAFF. Looking up the rest from reference TRBV7-2 and TRBJ1-1 gives the full variable domain: GAGVSQSPSNKVTEKGKDVELRCDPISGHTALYWYRQSLGQGLEFLIYFQGNSAPDKSGLPSDRFSAERTGGSVSTLTIQRTQQEDSAVYLCASSLYMNTEAFFGQGTRLTVV.

V is TRBV2 and J is TRBJ2-3; D perhaps matches TRBD2 (7 bases). The CDR3 runs 15 residues. V shed 4 bases and J shed 6 bases, with 17 bases lying between them. Germline CDR1 and CDR2: SNHLY and FYNNEI. CDR3 coding DNA: TGTGCCAGCAGTGTTGGGGGGGCGTTAATGGATACGCAGTATTTT. This gives the protein CASSVGGALMDTQYF.

This clonotype has more than one count but fewer than ten. The rearrangement joins TRBV5-6 to TRBJ1-4; the D is unclear. This CDR3 has 14 amino acids. V lost 3 bases to trimming and J lost 8 bases, with 14 bases between them. CDR1 and CDR2 (germline): SGHDT, YYEEEE. This chain's CDR3 is CASSSREVREKLFF. The CDR3 nucleotides read TGTGCCAGCAGCTCAAGGGAGGTCCGCGAAAAACTGTTTTTT.

As DNA, the CDR3 is TGTGCCAGCAGCTTGCTGGCCCCGGGATCGAATTCACCCCTCCACTTT. Translating gives CASSLLAPGSNSPLHF. V usage is TRBV5-6 and J usage is TRBJ1-6, with D unresolved. This CDR3 is 16 amino acids long. The V gene lost 1 base and the J gene lost 7 bases, with 15 bases spanning the gap. Germline lookup yields CDR1 SGHDT and CDR2 YYEEEE.

This clonotype was observed at least ten times. The genes are TRBV4-3 and TRBJ2-5; a weak D match, TRBD2 (5 bases). Germline V gene sequence: CDR1 LGHNA, CDR2 YSLEER. Trimming shortened V by 1 base and J by 6 bases, and 18 bases separated the two germline ends. The length of the CDR3 is 16 residues. The CDR3 region has the DNA TGCGCCAGCAGCCAAGGCGTTGGGCAGCCGGGAAAGACCCAGTACTTC. Translation: CASSQGVGQPGKTQYF.

This clonotype was seen a few times. The chain couples TRBV9 to TRBJ2-1; maybe TRBD1 (6 bases). The CDR3 extends over 15 amino acids. V lost 0 bases, J lost 2 bases, and 9 bases lay in between. The germline V gene encodes CDR1 SGDLS and CDR2 YYNGEE. The CDR3 sequence: CASSVEGGPYNEQFF. The CDR3 DNA is TGTGCCAGCAGCGTAGAAGGGGGACCCTACAATGAGCAGTTCTTC.